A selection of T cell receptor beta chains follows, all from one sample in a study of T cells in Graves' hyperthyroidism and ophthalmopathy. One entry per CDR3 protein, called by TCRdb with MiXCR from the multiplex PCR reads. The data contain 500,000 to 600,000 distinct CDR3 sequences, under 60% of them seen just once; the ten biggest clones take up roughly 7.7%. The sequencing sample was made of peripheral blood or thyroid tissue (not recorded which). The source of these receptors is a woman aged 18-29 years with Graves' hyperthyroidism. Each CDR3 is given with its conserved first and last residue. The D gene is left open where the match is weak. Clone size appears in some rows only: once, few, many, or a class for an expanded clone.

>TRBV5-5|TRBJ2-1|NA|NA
CASSLAASSYNEQFF
TGTGCCAGCAGCTTAGCTGCGAGCTCCTACAATGAGCAGTTCTTC
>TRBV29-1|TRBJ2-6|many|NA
CSVEVTRQHSGANVLTF
TGCAGCGTTGAAGTTACCAGACAACACTCTGGGGCCAACGTCCTGACTTTC
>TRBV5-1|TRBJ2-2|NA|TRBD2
CASSVRTSGRAGELFF
TGCGCCAGCAGCGTAAGGACTAGCGGGAGAGCCGGGGAGCTGTTTTTT
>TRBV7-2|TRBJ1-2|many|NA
CASSFWGVDYGYTF
TGTGCCAGCAGCTTTTGGGGCGTCGACTATGGCTACACCTTC
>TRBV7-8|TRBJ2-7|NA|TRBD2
CASSPTSGRTNEQYF
TGTGCCAGCAGCCCAACTAGCGGGAGGACGAACGAGCAGTACTTC
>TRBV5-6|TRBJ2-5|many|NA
CASSLAAGWETQYF
TGTGCCAGCAGCTTGGCCGCAGGGTGGGAGACCCAGTACTTC
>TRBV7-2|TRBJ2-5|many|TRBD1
CASSYLPNRGGETQYF
TGTGCCAGCAGCTACCTCCCTAACAGGGGTGGGGAGACCCAGTACTTC
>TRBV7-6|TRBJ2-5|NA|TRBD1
CASSWTGERAETQYF
TGTGCCAGCAGCTGGACAGGGGAAAGAGCGGAGACCCAGTACTTC
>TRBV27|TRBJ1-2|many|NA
CASSLSLQDNYGYTF
TGTGCCAGCAGTTTATCGCTCCAGGATAACTATGGCTACACCTTC
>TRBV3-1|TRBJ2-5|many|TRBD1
CASSSMDRGRQETQYF
TGTGCCAGCAGCAGCATGGACAGGGGGCGCCAAGAGACCCAGTACTTC
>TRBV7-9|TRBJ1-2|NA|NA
CASSPPWGAAGYTF
TGTGCCAGCAGTCCTCCTTGGGGGGCGGCGGGCTACACCTTC
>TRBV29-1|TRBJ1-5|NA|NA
CSLEAGLNQPQHF
TGCAGCTTAGAGGCAGGTCTCAATCAGCCCCAGCATTTT
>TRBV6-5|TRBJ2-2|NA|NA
CASSYPANTGELFF
TGTGCCAGCAGTTACCCGGCAAACACCGGGGAGCTGTTTTTT
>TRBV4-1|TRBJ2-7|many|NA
CASSQEWTEWDYEQYF
TGCGCCAGCAGCCAAGAATGGACCGAATGGGACTACGAGCAGTACTTC
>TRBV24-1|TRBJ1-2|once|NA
CAGLEKNYGYTF
TGTGCCGGGCTCGAGAAGAACTATGGCTACACCTTC
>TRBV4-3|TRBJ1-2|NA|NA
CAGSPPGSSNYGYTF
TGCGCCGGCAGCCCACCCGGAAGCTCTAACTATGGCTACACCTTC
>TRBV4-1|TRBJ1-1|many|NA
CASSQERQTSNTEAFF
TGCGCCAGCAGCCAAGAACGACAGACTTCGAACACTGAAGCTTTCTTT
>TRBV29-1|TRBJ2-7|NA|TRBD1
CSTTGTGPYEQYF
TGCAGCACAACCGGGACAGGCCCCTACGAGCAGTACTTC
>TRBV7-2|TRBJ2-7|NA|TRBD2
CASSLSRASGRPSSYEQYF
TGTGCCAGCAGCTTATCCCGGGCTAGCGGGAGGCCGAGCTCCTACGAGCAGTACTTC
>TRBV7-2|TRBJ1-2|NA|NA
CASSLTLQQGYSYGYTF
TGTGCCAGCAGCTTAACACTCCAGCAGGGGTATAGCTATGGCTACACCTTC
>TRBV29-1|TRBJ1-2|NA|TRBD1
CSVDSQGAAYGYTF
TGCAGCGTCGACTCCCAGGGGGCGGCCTATGGCTACACCTTC
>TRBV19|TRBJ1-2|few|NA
CASSKSGYDGYTF
TGTGCCAGTAGTAAATCGGGGTATGATGGCTACACCTTC
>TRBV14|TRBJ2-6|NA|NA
CASSQEVFPGANVLTF
TGTGCCAGCAGCCAAGAAGTGTTCCCTGGGGCCAACGTCCTGACTTTC
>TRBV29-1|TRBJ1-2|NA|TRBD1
CSVAGTGVVVGYGYTF
TGCAGCGTCGCCGGGACAGGGGTGGTTGTGGGCTATGGCTACACCTTC
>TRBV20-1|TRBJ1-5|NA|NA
CSARASGRGGQPQHF
TGCAGTGCTAGAGCCTCGGGGCGGGGAGGTCAGCCCCAGCATTTT
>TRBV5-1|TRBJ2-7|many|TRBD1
CASSWGQREQYF
TGCGCCAGCAGCTGGGGACAGCGCGAGCAGTACTTC
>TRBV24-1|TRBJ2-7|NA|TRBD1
CASSQGDYYEQYF
TGTGCCAGCAGTCAGGGGGATTACTACGAGCAGTACTTC
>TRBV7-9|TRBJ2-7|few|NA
CASSSPLRSTGGSGGTYEQYF
TGTGCCAGCAGTTCTCCCCTCAGGTCGACAGGGGGTAGCGGGGGGACCTACGAGCAGTACTTC
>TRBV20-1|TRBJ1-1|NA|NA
CSASRLETEAFF
TGCAGTGCCAGCAGATTAGAGACTGAAGCTTTCTTT
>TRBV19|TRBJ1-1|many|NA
CASTRTTEAFF
TGTGCCAGCACAAGGACGACTGAAGCTTTCTTT
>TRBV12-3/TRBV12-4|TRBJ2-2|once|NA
CASMDLTYTGELFF
TGTGCCAGCATGGACCTCACCTACACCGGGGAGCTGTTTTTT
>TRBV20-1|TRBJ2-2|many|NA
CSATGTIALNTGELFF
TGCAGTGCTACTGGAACCATAGCCCTGAACACCGGGGAGCTGTTTTTT
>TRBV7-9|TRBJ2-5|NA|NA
CASSLGSGVQEAQYF
TGTGCCAGCAGCTTGGGGTCCGGGGTCCAAGAGGCCCAGTACTTC
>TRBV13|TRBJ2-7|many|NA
CASSSQTYEQYF
TGTGCCAGCAGCTCCCAAACGTACGAGCAGTACTTC
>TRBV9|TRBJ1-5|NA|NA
CAAPGARNQPQHF
TGTGCCGCCCCCGGTGCCCGCAATCAGCCCCAGCATTTT
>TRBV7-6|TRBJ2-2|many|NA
CASSFSVSTGELFF
TGTGCCAGCAGCTTTTCCGTATCCACCGGGGAGCTGTTTTTT
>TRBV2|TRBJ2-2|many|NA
CASSEVAVRELFF
TGTGCCAGCAGTGAGGTAGCCGTCCGGGAGCTGTTTTTT
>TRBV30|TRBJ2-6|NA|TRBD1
CALTGGNEAF
TGTGCCTTGACAGGGGGCAATGAAGCTTTC
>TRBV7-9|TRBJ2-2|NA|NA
CASSLSVRANTGELFF
TGTGCCAGCAGCTTATCCGTTCGCGCGAACACCGGGGAGCTGTTTTTT
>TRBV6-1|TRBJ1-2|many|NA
CASSEDGDYGYTF
TGTGCCAGCAGTGAGGACGGGGACTATGGCTACACCTTC